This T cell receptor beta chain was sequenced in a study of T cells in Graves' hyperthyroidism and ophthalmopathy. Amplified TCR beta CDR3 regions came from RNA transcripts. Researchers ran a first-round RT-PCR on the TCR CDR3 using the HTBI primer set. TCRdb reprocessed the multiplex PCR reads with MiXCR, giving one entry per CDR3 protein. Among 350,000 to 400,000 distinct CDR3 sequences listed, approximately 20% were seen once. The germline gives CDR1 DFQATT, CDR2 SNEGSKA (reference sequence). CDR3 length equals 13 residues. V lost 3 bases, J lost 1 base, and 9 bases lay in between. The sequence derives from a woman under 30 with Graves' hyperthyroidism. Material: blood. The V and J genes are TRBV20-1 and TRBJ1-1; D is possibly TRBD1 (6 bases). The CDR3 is CSASETGNTEAFF. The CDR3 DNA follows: TGCAGTGCTAGTGAGACAGGGAACACTGAAGCTTTCTTT.